This record concerns one TCR beta chain sequence. This sample was included in a study of CD8 T cells in Susac syndrome. With random hexamers, reverse transcription was performed on about 0.5 to 1 ug of RNA. TCRdb called the immunoSEQ multiplex PCR reads again in MiXCR, with one record for every CDR3 protein. The sample holds 77,000 or so distinct CDR3 sequences, roughly 91% seen once. V lost 1 base, J lost 6 bases, and 7 bases lay in between. Per the germline V gene, CDR1 is GTSNPN and CDR2 is SVGIG (reference sequence). This CDR3 is 12 amino acids long. Material: CD4+ T cells from PBMCs. This clonotype originated in a human donor with Susac syndrome. The chain employs TRBV30 and TRBJ2-1; D is possibly TRBD1 (6 bases). Written as DNA, the CDR3 is TGTGCCTGGAGTGACAGGGTCAATGAGCAGTTCTTC. Its translation: CAWSDRVNEQFF.